The sequence of this TCR beta chain was determined in a study of T cell repertoires in cytomegalovirus infection. Study information: Public TCR beta signature analysis indicated the presence of both CMV infection and matching HLA type.

TCRdb itself ran the reads through MiXCR, one entry per CDR3 protein. The sample includes about 830,000 distinct CDR3 sequences, around a third of them seen just once. Overall study results and limits: Identification of carriers of CMV plus the relevant HLA was performed using cumulative public TCR beta family frequency. Across the ex vivo response, the dominant clonotypes were HLA-C-restricted CMV-specific TCR beta clonotypes.

V dropped 0 bases and J dropped 6; count of bases not matched to a gene: 4. Germline V lookup: CDR1 SEHNR, CDR2 FQNEAQ (reference sequence). This CDR3 has 14 residues. In this sample, this clonotype turned up a few times. Its antigen is currently unknown. The TCR comes from a human donor in good health (CMV status not recorded). Some clones in this sample may be carry-over from other donors' samples. This specimen was cultured CD8+ T cells from PBMCs, taken from culture after CMV antigen stimulation. V usage is TRBV7-9 and J usage is TRBJ1-1; 7 nucleotides agree with TRBD1. CDR3 sequence (DNA): TGTGCCAGCAGCTTAGCGCCTAGGGGGCCTGAAGCTTTCTTT. Translating it yields CASSLAPRGPEAFF. Full variable domain (outside the CDR3, taken from reference TRBV7-9 and TRBJ1-1): DTGVSQNPRHKITKRGQNVTFRCDPISEHNRLYWYRQTLGQGPEFLTYFQNEAQLEKSRLLSDRFSAERPKGSFSTLEIQRTEQGDSAMYLCASSLAPRGPEAFFGQGTRLTVV.